Following are 6 T cell receptor beta chains from one sample sequenced in a study of cytomegalovirus exposure and HLA in healthy donors. 60 Vbeta and 13 Jbeta primers were used in PCR. Generated by immunoSEQ multiplex PCR, the TCRdb table keeps only in-frame clones and is missing some. Its table records under 200,000 clones. The sample consisted of PBMCs. These receptors were obtained from a man aged 25 to 45 in good health and CMV-seronegative.

The V call is TRBV29-1, the J call TRBJ2-1; weak D call: TRBD2 (5 bases). Germline-derived CDR1 and CDR2 are SQVTM and ANQGSEA. The CDR3 runs to 16 residues. V lost 1 base to trimming and J lost 0 bases, with 13 bases between them. CDR3 sequence: CSVEGGPFSSYNEQFF. The CDR3 bases are TGCAGCGTTGAAGGAGGGCCCTTTAGCTCCTACAATGAGCAGTTCTTC.

The chain recombines TRBV6-1 with TRBJ2-3; D remains unclear. There are 15 residues in the CDR3. Trimming removed 1 base from V and 0 bases from J, with 8 bases in between. Germline assignment: CDR1 MNHNS and CDR2 SASEGT. CDR3 region: CASSEGTVSTDTQYF. Here the CDR3 DNA reads TGTGCCAGCAGTGAAGGAACAGTGAGCACAGATACGCAGTATTTT.

The chain uses TRBV4-1 and TRBJ2-7, with D tentatively TRBD1 (5 bases). CDR3 length equals 21 residues. Trimming removed 1 base at V and 0 bases at J, with 28 bases between. Germline lookup yields CDR1 MGHRA and CDR2 YSYEKL. Here the CDR3 DNA reads TGCGCCAGCAGCCAAGGAAGGGTTCAGGGTCGATCCCCACCATTCTCCTACGAGCAGTACTTC. It yields the protein CASSQGRVQGRSPPFSYEQYF.

The DNA of the CDR3 is TGTGCCAGTAGTACGGGGGGGTTTCAGCCCCAGCATTTT. This codes for CASSTGGFQPQHF. This chain connects TRBV19 to TRBJ1-5; possibly TRBD1 for D (5 bases). From germline, CDR1 is LNHDA and CDR2 SQIVND (reference sequence). Trimming took 4 bases from V and 6 from J, leaving 10 bases between them. CDR3 length equals 13 residues.

The V and J genes are TRBV18 and TRBJ2-7; 7 positions agree with TRBD2. CDR3 size: 14 residues. J gave up 7 bases and V 1 base, and 7 bases lay outside the gene matches. Germline V lookup: CDR1 KGHSH, CDR2 LQKENI. CDR3 sequence (DNA): TGTGCCAGCTCACCACGGGAGGGAATGGGGGAGCAGTACTTC. This codes for CASSPREGMGEQYF. Looking up the rest from reference TRBV18 and TRBJ2-7 gives the full variable domain: NAGVMQNPRHLVRRRGQEARLRCSPMKGHSHVYWYRQLPEEGLKFMVYLQKENIIDESGMPKERFSAEFPKEGPSILRIQQVVRGDSAAYFCASSPREGMGEQYFGPGTRLTVT.

The chain links TRBV9 to TRBJ2-1, with TRBD1 matching over 7 bases. Trimming cost V 3 bases and J 8 bases; bases outside gene matches: 11. Germline V lookup: CDR1 SGDLS, CDR2 YYNGEE. The CDR3 spans 15 residues. The CDR3 sequence: CASSALRQGLDEQFF. The CDR3 coding sequence is TGTGCCAGCAGCGCGTTGAGACAGGGCTTGGATGAGCAGTTCTTC.